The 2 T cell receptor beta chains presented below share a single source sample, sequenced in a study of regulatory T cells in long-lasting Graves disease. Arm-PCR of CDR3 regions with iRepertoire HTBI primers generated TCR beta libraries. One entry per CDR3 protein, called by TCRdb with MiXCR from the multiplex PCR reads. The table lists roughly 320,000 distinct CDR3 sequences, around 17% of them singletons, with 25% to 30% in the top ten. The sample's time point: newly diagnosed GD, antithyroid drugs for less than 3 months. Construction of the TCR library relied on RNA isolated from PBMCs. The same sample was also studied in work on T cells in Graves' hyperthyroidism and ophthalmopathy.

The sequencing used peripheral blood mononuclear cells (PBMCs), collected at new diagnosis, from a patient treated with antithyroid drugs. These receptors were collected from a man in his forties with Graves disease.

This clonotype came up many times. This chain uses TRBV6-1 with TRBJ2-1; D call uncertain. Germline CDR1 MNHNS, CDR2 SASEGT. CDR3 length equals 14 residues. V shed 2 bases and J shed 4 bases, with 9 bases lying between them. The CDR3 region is CASSEIVAYNEQFF. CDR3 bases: TGTGCCAGCAGTGAAATAGTGGCTTACAATGAGCAGTTCTTC.

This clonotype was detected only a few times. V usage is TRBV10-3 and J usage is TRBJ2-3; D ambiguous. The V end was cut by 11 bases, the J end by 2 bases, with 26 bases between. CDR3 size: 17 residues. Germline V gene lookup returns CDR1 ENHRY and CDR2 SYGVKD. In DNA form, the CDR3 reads TGTGCCCGGTGGTACAGATTGGGGAACAGCCCCACAGATACGCAGTATTTT. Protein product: CARWYRLGNSPTDTQYF.